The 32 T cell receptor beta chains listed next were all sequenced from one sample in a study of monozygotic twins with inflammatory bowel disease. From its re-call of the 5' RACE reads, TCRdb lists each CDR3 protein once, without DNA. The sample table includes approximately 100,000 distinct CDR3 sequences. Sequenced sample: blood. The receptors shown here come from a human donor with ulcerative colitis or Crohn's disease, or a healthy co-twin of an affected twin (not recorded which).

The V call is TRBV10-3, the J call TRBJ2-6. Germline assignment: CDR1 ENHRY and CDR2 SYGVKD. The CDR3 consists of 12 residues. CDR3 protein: CAIRDGANVLTF.

CDR3 protein: CASSLDILSSYNEQFF. The chain combines TRBV7-6 with TRBJ2-1. CDR1 is SGHVS, CDR2 FNYEAQ, per germline. This CDR3 is 16 amino acids long.

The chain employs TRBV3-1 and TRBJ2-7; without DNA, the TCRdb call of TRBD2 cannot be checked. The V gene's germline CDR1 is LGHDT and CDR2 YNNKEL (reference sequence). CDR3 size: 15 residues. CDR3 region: CASSQAGGNSYEQYF.

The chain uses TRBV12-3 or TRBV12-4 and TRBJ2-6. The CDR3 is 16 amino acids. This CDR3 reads CASSSVQGSGANVLTF.

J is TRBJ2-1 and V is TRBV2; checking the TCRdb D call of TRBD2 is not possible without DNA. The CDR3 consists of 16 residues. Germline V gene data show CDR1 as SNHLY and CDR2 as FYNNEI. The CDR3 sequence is CASSATGTSGSNEQFF.

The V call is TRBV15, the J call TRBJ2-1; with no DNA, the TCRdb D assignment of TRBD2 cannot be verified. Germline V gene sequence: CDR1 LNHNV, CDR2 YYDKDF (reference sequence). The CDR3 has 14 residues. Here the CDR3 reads CATSGPLASFEQFF.

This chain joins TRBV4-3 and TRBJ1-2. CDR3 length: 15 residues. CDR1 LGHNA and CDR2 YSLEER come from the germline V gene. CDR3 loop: CASSQDPQPVYGYTF.

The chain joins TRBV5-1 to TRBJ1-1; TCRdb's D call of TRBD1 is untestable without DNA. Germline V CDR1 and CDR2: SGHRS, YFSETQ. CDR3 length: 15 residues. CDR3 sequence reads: CASSSRGLGRTEAFF.

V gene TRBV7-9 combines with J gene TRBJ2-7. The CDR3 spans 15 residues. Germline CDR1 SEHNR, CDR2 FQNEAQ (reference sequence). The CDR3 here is CASSDDYSTSYEQYF.

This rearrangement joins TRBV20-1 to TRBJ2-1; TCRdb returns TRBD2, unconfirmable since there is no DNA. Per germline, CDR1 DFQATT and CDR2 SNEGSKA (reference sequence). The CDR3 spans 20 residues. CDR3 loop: CSARPYWTSGRTRSYNEQFF.

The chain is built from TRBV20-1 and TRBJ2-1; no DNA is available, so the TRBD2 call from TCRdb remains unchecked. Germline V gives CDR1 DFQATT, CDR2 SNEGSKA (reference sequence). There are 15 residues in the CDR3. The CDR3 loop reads CSAPSGRPLGNEQFF.

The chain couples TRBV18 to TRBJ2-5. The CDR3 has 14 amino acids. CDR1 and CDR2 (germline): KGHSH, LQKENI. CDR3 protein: CASSPPSVGGTQYF.

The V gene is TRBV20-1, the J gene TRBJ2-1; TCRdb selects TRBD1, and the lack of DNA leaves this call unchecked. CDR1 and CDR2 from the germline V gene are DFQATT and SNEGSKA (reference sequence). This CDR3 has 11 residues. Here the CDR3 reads CSAYKGSEQFF.

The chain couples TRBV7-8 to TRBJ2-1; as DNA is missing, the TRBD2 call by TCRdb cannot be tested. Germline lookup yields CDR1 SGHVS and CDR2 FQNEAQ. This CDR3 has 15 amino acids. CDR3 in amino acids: CASSSLAGPSNEQFF.

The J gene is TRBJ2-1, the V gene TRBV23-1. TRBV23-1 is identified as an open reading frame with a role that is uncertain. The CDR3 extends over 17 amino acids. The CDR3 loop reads CASSQSTIPRLAGEQFF.

The CDR3 loop reads CAISPFQETQYF. The J gene is TRBJ2-5, the V gene TRBV10-3. Germline CDR1 and CDR2: ENHRY and SYGVKD. The CDR3 spans 12 residues.

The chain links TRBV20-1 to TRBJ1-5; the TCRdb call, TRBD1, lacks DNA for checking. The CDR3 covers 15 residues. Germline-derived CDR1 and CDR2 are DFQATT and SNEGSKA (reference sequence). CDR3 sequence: CSALGQGDRNQPQHF.

The CDR3 here is CASSIGQISNQPQHF. The chain employs TRBV19 and TRBJ1-5; TCRdb outputs TRBD1, but without DNA this stays unchecked. Germline CDR1 reads LNHDA; CDR2 reads SQIVND (reference sequence). CDR3 size: 15 residues.

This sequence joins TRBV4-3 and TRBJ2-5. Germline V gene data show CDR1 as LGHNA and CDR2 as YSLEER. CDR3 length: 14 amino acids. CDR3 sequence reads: CASSQFRWQETQYF.

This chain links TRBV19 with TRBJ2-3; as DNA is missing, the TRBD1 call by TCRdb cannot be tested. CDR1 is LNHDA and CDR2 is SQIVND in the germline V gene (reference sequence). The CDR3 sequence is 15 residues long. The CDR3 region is CASTLGGTGKFTQYF.

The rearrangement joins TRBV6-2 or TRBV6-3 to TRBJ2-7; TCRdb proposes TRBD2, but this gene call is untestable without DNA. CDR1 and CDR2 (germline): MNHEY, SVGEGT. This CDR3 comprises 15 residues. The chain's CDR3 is CASRDPGLISYEQYF.

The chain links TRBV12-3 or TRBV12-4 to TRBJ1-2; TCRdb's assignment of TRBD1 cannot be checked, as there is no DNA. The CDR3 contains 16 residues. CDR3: CASGPAGAGGFYGYTF.

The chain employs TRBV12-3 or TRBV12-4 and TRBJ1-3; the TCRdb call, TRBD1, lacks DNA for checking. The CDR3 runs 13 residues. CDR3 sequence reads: CASSIGQVDTIYF.

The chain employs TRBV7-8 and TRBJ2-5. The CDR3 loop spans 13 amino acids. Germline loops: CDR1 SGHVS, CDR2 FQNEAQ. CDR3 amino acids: CASSLIAGGTQYF.

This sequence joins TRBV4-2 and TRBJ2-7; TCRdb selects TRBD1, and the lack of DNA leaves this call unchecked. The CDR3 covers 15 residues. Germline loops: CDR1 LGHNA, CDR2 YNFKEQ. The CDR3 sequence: CASSQDVQGLSEQYF.

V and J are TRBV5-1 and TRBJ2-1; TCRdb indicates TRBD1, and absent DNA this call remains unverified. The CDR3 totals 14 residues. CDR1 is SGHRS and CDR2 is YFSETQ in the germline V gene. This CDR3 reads CASTFGWGQNEQFF.

The CDR3 is CASSLDTDIWGIAKNIQYF. The V gene is TRBV11-2, the J gene TRBJ2-4. CDR3 length: 19 amino acids. From germline, CDR1 is SGHAT and CDR2 FQNNGV.

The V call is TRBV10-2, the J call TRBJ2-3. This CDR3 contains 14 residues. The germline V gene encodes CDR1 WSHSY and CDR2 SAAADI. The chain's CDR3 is CASSESIGIDTQYF.

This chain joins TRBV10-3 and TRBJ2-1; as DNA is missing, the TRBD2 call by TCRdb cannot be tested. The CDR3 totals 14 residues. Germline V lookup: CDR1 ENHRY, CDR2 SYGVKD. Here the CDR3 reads CAISWTSGSNEQFF.

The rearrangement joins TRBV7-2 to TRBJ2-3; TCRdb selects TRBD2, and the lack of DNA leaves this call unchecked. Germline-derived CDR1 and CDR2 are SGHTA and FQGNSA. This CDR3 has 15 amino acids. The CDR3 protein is CASSLARAGRDTQYF.

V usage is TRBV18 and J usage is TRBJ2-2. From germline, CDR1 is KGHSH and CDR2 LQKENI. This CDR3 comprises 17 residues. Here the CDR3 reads CASSPLRIASNTGELFF.

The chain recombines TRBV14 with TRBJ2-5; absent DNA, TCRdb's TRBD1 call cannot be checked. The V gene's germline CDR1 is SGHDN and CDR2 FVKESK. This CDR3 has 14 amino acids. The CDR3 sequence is CASRDRGLGETQYF.